This is a list of T cell receptor beta chains from one sample in a study of blood T cell repertoires in COVID-19. Assay: immunoSEQ multiplex PCR; the TCRdb copy retains only in-frame clones and omits some. The sample lists roughly 310,000 clones, 85% to 90% occurring once. Material: peripheral blood. The source is a woman aged 45 to 65 with active or convalescent COVID-19. CDR3s include the opening cysteine and the closing phenylalanine or tryptophan. D genes are given only for firm matches. For some rows the clone size is stated as once, few or many, or as a class when expanded; others skip it.

TRBJ1-3,TRBV29-1,NA,TRBD1,CSVTGESGNTIYF,TGCAGCGTTACAGGGGAATCTGGAAACACCATATATTTT
TRBJ2-2,TRBV15,NA,TRBD2,CATSRGRAGGFTGELFF,TGTGCCACCAGCAGAGGCAGGGCGGGAGGATTCACCGGGGAGCTGTTTTTT
TRBJ1-5,TRBV19,NA,TRBD1,CASRNPGQVRQPQHF,TGTGCCAGTAGAAATCCGGGACAGGTCCGTCAGCCCCAGCATTTT
TRBJ2-5,TRBV19,NA,TRBD2,CASSIGLGRLAGGETQYF,TGTGCCAGTAGTATAGGTCTCGGGCGACTAGCGGGAGGGGAGACCCAGTACTTC
TRBJ2-5,TRBV19,few,NA,CATKISLVAVQETQYF,TGTGCCACTAAGATTAGTTTGGTAGCGGTCCAAGAGACCCAGTACTTC
TRBJ2-6,TRBV4-3,once,NA,CASSQEAQGYGANVLTF,TGCGCCAGCAGCCAAGAAGCCCAGGGTTATGGGGCCAACGTCCTGACTTTC
TRBJ2-4,TRBV7-9,once,NA,CASSLGVELAKNIQYF,TGTGCCAGCAGCTTAGGAGTAGAACTAGCCAAAAACATTCAGTACTTC
TRBJ2-7,TRBV7-2,NA,NA,CASSRRSGEEQYF,TGTGCCAGCAGCCGTCGTTCCGGGGAAGAGCAGTACTTC
TRBJ1-2,TRBV4-2,NA,NA,CASSPIYRPGDYGYTF,TGTGCCAGCAGCCCTATTTATAGACCGGGGGACTATGGCTACACCTTC
TRBJ2-7,TRBV4-1,NA,TRBD2,CASSLAAGAGEQYF,TGCGCCAGCAGCCTGGCAGCGGGAGCAGGGGAGCAGTACTTC
TRBJ2-5,TRBV5-1,NA,NA,CASSFRGVTSETQYF,TGCGCCAGCAGCTTCAGGGGGGTAACCTCGGAGACCCAGTACTTC
TRBJ1-2,TRBV4-3,NA,NA,CASSPTLVGDNYGYTF,TGCGCCAGCAGCCCGACGCTTGTGGGAGACAACTATGGCTACACCTTC
TRBJ1-3,TRBV9,NA,TRBD1,CASSVEGGGNTIYF,TGTGCCAGCAGCGTAGAAGGGGGCGGAAACACCATATATTTT
TRBJ1-5,TRBV6-2/TRBV6-3,NA,NA,CASSYGASQPQHF,TGTGCCAGCAGTTACGGGGCCTCCCAGCCCCAGCATTTT
TRBJ2-7,TRBV5-1,NA,TRBD2,CASSLNDLAGEWEQYF,TGCGCCAGCAGCTTAAATGATCTAGCGGGAGAGTGGGAGCAGTACTTC
TRBJ2-2,TRBV12-3/TRBV12-4,NA,NA,CASSPRGAGELFF,TGTGCCAGCAGTCCAAGGGGTGCCGGGGAGCTGTTTTTT
TRBJ1-1,TRBV28,NA,NA,CASRIGGLLRDTEAFF,TGTGCCAGCAGAATAGGAGGCCTCCTCCGGGACACTGAAGCTTTCTTT
TRBJ2-7,TRBV7-8,NA,NA,CASSLGQIPNYEQYF,TGTGCCAGCAGCTTAGGGCAGATACCAAACTACGAGCAGTACTTC
TRBJ1-1,TRBV6-1,NA,NA,CASSELSGSGTEAFF,TGTGCCAGCAGTGAACTATCGGGATCGGGCACTGAAGCTTTCTTT
TRBJ2-1,TRBV5-1,NA,TRBD1,CASSFGQGSYNEQFF,TGCGCCAGCAGCTTTGGACAGGGGTCCTACAATGAGCAGTTCTTC
TRBJ2-1,TRBV2,NA,TRBD2,CASSRTSGRSTDEQFF,TGTGCCAGCAGTCGGACTAGCGGGAGATCTACCGATGAGCAGTTCTTC
TRBJ2-7,TRBV2,NA,NA,CASTQGGSFSYEQYF,TGTGCCAGCACCCAGGGAGGCAGCTTCTCCTACGAGCAGTACTTC
TRBJ2-7,TRBV5-1,NA,TRBD1,CASSSDRFYEQYF,TGCGCCAGCAGCTCGGACAGGTTCTACGAGCAGTACTTC
TRBJ2-2,TRBV28,few,TRBD1,CASSTTAGQGNTGELFF,TGTGCCAGCAGTACCACTGCGGGACAGGGGAACACCGGGGAGCTGTTTTTT
TRBJ2-7,TRBV19,NA,TRBD1,CASSYLKGAEQYF,TGTGCCAGCTCTTACTTAAAGGGGGCCGAGCAGTACTTC
TRBJ1-2,TRBV2,NA,NA,CASSEEAGTKPYGYTF,TGTGCCAGCAGTGAAGAGGCGGGAACCAAACCTTATGGCTACACCTTC
TRBJ1-5,TRBV19,NA,TRBD1,CASSPRQGVSNQPQHF,TGTGCCAGTAGTCCTCGACAGGGGGTGAGCAATCAGCCCCAGCATTTT
TRBJ2-3,TRBV3-1/TRBV3-2,NA,TRBD1,CASRGQITDTQYF,TGTGCCAGCAGGGGACAGATCACAGATACGCAGTATTTT
TRBJ2-6,TRBV7-8,once,TRBD2,CASSLVAVAGLSGANVLTF,TGTGCCAGCAGCTTAGTAGCGGTAGCGGGCCTCTCTGGGGCCAACGTCCTGACTTTC
TRBJ1-2,TRBV20-1,NA,TRBD1,CSASSFGTEHYGYTF,TGCAGTGCTAGTTCGTTTGGGACAGAGCACTATGGCTACACCTTC
TRBJ2-5,TRBV12-5,NA,TRBD2,CSSSGGLQETQYF,TGTTCCTCCTCCGGGGGACTACAAGAGACCCAGTACTTC
TRBJ1-1,TRBV29-1,NA,TRBD1,CSVGAGTVNTEAFF,TGCAGCGTTGGAGCCGGGACAGTGAACACTGAAGCTTTCTTT
TRBJ2-7,TRBV7-2,NA,TRBD2,CASSLFQLAASYEQYF,TGTGCCAGCAGCTTATTCCAACTAGCGGCATCCTACGAGCAGTACTTC
TRBJ1-4,TRBV7-9,NA,NA,CASSPGDEKLFF,TGTGCCAGCAGTCCGGGTGATGAAAAACTGTTTTTT
TRBJ1-2,TRBV2,NA,TRBD1,CASSQQGVRGYTF,TGTGCCAGCAGTCAGCAGGGGGTGCGGGGCTACACCTTC
TRBJ1-4,TRBV9,NA,TRBD1,CASSAGTDEKLFF,TGTGCCAGCAGCGCCGGGACAGATGAAAAACTGTTTTTT
TRBJ1-2,TRBV9,NA,TRBD1,CASSEGQGAGGYTF,TGTGCCAGCAGCGAGGGACAGGGGGCGGGCGGCTACACCTTC
TRBJ2-5,TRBV27,NA,TRBD2,CASSSQAGRGRYQETQYF,TGTGCCAGCAGTTCTCAAGCAGGGCGCGGGAGGTACCAAGAGACCCAGTACTTC
TRBJ1-4,TRBV28,NA,NA,CASTKGGGHNEKLFF,TGTGCCAGCACCAAAGGGGGGGGGCATAATGAAAAACTGTTTTTT
TRBJ2-7,TRBV18,NA,TRBD2,CASSPRGGQFEQYF,TGTGCCAGCTCACCTCGGGGGGGCCAGTTCGAGCAGTACTTC
TRBJ2-3,TRBV7-8,NA,TRBD2,CASSSRAAGGRVFDTQYF,TGTGCCAGCAGCTCAAGGGCAGCGGGGGGCCGGGTCTTCGATACGCAGTATTTT
TRBJ1-2,TRBV6-1,NA,TRBD1,CASSEPGQGRGGYTF,TGTGCCAGCAGTGAGCCGGGACAGGGTAGGGGTGGCTACACCTTC
TRBJ1-6,TRBV2,NA,TRBD1,CASSDRGRKSPLHF,TGTGCCAGCAGTGACAGGGGGCGGAAGTCACCCCTCCACTTT
TRBJ2-7,TRBV18,NA,NA,CASSPGQGSGEQYF,TGTGCCAGCTCACCCGGCCAGGGTTCTGGCGAGCAGTACTTC
TRBJ2-5,TRBV7-9,NA,NA,CASSSLMDSQETQYF,TGTGCCAGCAGCTCCTTAATGGACAGTCAAGAGACCCAGTACTTC
TRBJ1-2,TRBV7-9,NA,NA,CASSLDRKYGYTF,TGTGCCAGCAGCTTGGACAGAAAATATGGCTACACCTTC
TRBJ1-4,TRBV19,NA,NA,CASTSKQLPNEKLFF,TGTGCCAGTACCAGCAAACAGCTACCTAATGAAAAACTGTTTTTT
TRBJ1-2,TRBV7-9,NA,NA,CASSFRAGYGYTF,TGTGCCAGCAGCTTCAGGGCTGGCTATGGCTACACCTTC
TRBJ2-3,TRBV19,NA,NA,CASRLQGSTDTQYF,TGTGCCAGTAGGCTACAGGGTAGCACAGATACGCAGTATTTT
TRBJ2-6,TRBV7-3,NA,NA,CASSPGISRSGANVLTF,TGTGCCAGCAGCCCAGGGATTTCACGCTCTGGGGCCAACGTCCTGACTTTC
TRBJ1-1,TRBV18,NA,NA,CASSPTLSGAGTEAFF,TGTGCCAGCTCACCGACACTGAGTGGGGCTGGCACTGAAGCTTTCTTT
TRBJ2-7,TRBV7-8,NA,TRBD2,CASSLVALAALYEQYF,TGTGCCAGCAGCTTAGTCGCTCTAGCGGCACTCTACGAGCAGTACTTC
TRBJ2-1,TRBV7-9,NA,TRBD2,CASSLFSGRASNEQFF,TGTGCCAGCAGCTTATTTAGCGGGAGGGCCTCCAATGAGCAGTTCTTC
TRBJ1-1,TRBV10-3,NA,TRBD1,CAISEETGWVRRNTEAFF,TGTGCCATCAGTGAGGAGACAGGGTGGGTTCGAAGGAACACTGAAGCTTTCTTT
TRBJ1-1,TRBV9,NA,NA,CASSVAGRNTEAFF,TGTGCCAGCAGCGTAGCTGGGCGCAACACTGAAGCTTTCTTT
TRBJ1-1,TRBV7-2,NA,NA,CASSLNRGARVTEAFF,TGTGCCAGCAGCTTAAACCGGGGGGCGAGAGTCACTGAAGCTTTCTTT
TRBJ1-2,TRBV19,few,TRBD1,CASMSEWGQLIDGYTF,TGTGCCAGTATGTCCGAATGGGGACAGTTAATTGATGGCTACACCTTC
TRBJ2-3,TRBV29-1,NA,TRBD1,CSVLRDSSTDTQYF,TGCAGCGTTCTCCGGGACAGTAGCACAGATACGCAGTATTTT
TRBJ2-1,TRBV24-1,once,TRBD1,CATSASGQGDNEQFF,TGTGCCACCAGTGCCTCGGGACAGGGAGACAATGAGCAGTTCTTC